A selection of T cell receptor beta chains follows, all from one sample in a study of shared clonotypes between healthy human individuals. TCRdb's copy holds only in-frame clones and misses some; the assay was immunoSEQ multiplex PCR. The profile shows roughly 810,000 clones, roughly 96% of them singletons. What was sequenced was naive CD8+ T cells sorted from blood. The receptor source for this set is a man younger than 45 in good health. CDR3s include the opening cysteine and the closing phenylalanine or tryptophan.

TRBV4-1	CASSPPLAPDTQYF
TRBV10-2	CASSEYHIRTEAFF
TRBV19	CASSSSGYNEQFF
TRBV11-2	CASSLVLGAFYEQYF
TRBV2	CARVEITDTQYF
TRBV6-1	CASSKQGVQPQHF
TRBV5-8	CASSPRFWSNQPQHF
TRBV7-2	CASSQPGQSLTTSTDTQYF
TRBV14	CASQTSSREGRTYNEQFF
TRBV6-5	CASSYAEISGLGYTF
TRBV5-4	CAIRDSDEKLFF
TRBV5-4	CASSLSLRDGELFF
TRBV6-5	CASSYSLSGGELFF
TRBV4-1	CASSQAWGRSGAPEAFF
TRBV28	CASSLLGVETQYF
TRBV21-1	CASSKGAGEQYF
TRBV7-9	CATGSFGEQFF
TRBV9	CASSPTPARYQETQYF
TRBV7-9	CASSSLEKLFF
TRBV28	CASRDTSYNEQFF
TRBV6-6	CATGRAGVGPDTQYF
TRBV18	CASSTSGTIFVSMNTGELFF
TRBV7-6	CASSERTSGYEQYF
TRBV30	CAWLNTGNEQYF
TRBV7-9	CASSPRDRNTEAFF
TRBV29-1	CSVQGAGESPYNEQFF
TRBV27	CASSGSSYEQYF
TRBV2	CASSGRVSGGYTF
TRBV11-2	CASSFDSSYEQYF
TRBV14	CASSPGGLNSYNEQFF
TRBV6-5	CASSYGAGPTDTQYF
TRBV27	CASSSGLDWETQYF
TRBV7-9	CASSPPQSSTDTQYF
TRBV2	CASSRDRVSNQPQHF
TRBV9	CASSAGATGGRGYTF
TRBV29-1	CSVETPAGSSYNEQFF
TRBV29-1	CSVERIGTGDYNEQFF
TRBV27	CASSHIPPDTQYF
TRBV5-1	CASSLGSLGGEQYF
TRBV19	CASSIDLPSGSPIEQFF
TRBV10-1	CASSNSTGVETQYF
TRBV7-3	CASSDRLRGVTQETQYF
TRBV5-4	CASSLRGELLTGELFF